Following are 9 T cell receptor beta chains from one sample sequenced in a study of blood T cell repertoires in COVID-19. Here immunoSEQ multiplex PCR was the method, and the copy in TCRdb shows in-frame clones only, minus some. The sample has around 160,000 clones; more than 70% are singletons. Material for sequencing was peripheral blood. All receptors come from a human donor in a cohort sampled during active COVID-19.

This chain connects TRBV6-5 to TRBJ2-1; 9 bases fit TRBD1. The CDR3 runs 15 residues. Germline V gene lookup returns CDR1 MNHEY and CDR2 SVGAGI. The V segment lost 4 bases and the J segment 5 bases; nucleotides outside the gene matches: 6. The CDR3 is CASSSDRGRNNEQFF. CDR3 sequence (DNA): TGTGCCAGCAGTTCGGACAGGGGACGAAACAATGAGCAGTTCTTC.

J is TRBJ2-3 and V is TRBV18; weak D call: TRBD1 (6 bases). This CDR3 region has 14 residues. CDR1 is KGHSH, CDR2 LQKENI, per germline. V lost 4 bases to trimming and J lost 1 base, with 9 bases between them. The CDR3 DNA reads TGTGCCAGCTCACTACAGGGCCGCACAGATACGCAGTATTTT. Protein: CASSLQGRTDTQYF. The full variable domain, in which reference TRBV18 and TRBJ2-3 provide the parts outside the CDR3, is NAGVMQNPRHLVRRRGQEARLRCSPMKGHSHVYWYRQLPEEGLKFMVYLQKENIIDESGMPKERFSAEFPKEGPSILRIQQVVRGDSAAYFCASSLQGRTDTQYFGPGTRLTVL.

The chain joins TRBV7-9 to TRBJ2-7; TRBD2 is a possible D gene (7 bases). Deletions cut 7 bases from V and 2 bases from J, with 12 bases between. Per the germline V gene, CDR1 is SEHNR and CDR2 is FQNEAQ (reference sequence). This CDR3 has 13 residues. The CDR3 loop is CASNSGTPYEQYF. The CDR3 bases are TGTGCCAGCAACAGCGGGACACCCTACGAGCAGTACTTC.

J is TRBJ2-3 and V is TRBV10-2; D may be TRBD1 (5 bases). The V and J ends lost 4 bases and 1 base respectively, with 21 bases between them. Germline CDR1 WSHSY, CDR2 SAAADI. CDR3 size: 18 residues. CDR3 loop: CASSGRARVFAGTDTQYF. Here the CDR3 DNA reads TGCGCCAGCAGTGGTAGAGCCAGGGTTTTTGCCGGCACAGATACGCAGTATTTT.

This chain joins TRBV5-1 and TRBJ2-1; D gene ambiguous. The germline gives CDR1 SGHRS, CDR2 YFSETQ. The CDR3 totals 11 residues. V lost 4 bases and J lost 9, with 8 bases in between. CDR3 amino acids: CASSRSSEQFF. CDR3 sequence (DNA): TGCGCCAGCAGCAGGAGTAGTGAGCAGTTCTTC.

The chain joins TRBV5-1 to TRBJ1-1, with a possible D match to TRBD1 (6 bases). The CDR3 runs 15 residues. Trimming cost V 5 bases and J 4 bases, with 18 bases left between them. Germline loops: CDR1 SGHRS, CDR2 YFSETQ. CDR3 in amino acids: CASSLGGVFGTEAFF. The DNA for the CDR3 is TGCGCCAGCAGTCTAGGGGGGGTATTCGGCACTGAAGCTTTCTTT.

J is TRBJ2-3 and V is TRBV19; TRBD1 agrees at 8 bases. This CDR3 contains 15 residues. Trimming took 3 bases from V and 5 from J; bases not matched to a gene: 7. Germline CDR1 is LNHDA and CDR2 is SQIVND (reference sequence). The CDR3 DNA reads as TGTGCCAGTAGTATCCCACAGGGGGTGGTAGATACGCAGTATTTT. Translated: CASSIPQGVVDTQYF. Supplemented by reference TRBV19 and TRBJ2-3, the full variable domain reads DGGITQSPKYLFRKEGQNVTLSCEQNLNHDAMYWYRQDPGQGLRLIYYSQIVNDFQKGDIAEGYSVSREKKESFPLTVTSAQKNPTAFYLCASSIPQGVVDTQYFGPGTRLTVL.

The chain employs TRBV18 and TRBJ1-3, with TRBD1 matching over 11 bases. Trimming at V came to 5 bases and at J to 8 bases, leaving 5 bases not matched to a gene. Germline loops: CDR1 KGHSH, CDR2 LQKENI. There are 14 residues in the CDR3. CDR3 residues: CASSTGTGGYTIYF. CDR3 sequence (DNA): TGTGCCAGCTCAACCGGGACAGGGGGATACACCATATATTTT. Together with reference TRBV18 and TRBJ1-3, the CDR3 gives the full variable domain: NAGVMQNPRHLVRRRGQEARLRCSPMKGHSHVYWYRQLPEEGLKFMVYLQKENIIDESGMPKERFSAEFPKEGPSILRIQQVVRGDSAAYFCASSTGTGGYTIYFGEGSWLTVV.

This chain links TRBV27 with TRBJ1-2; D uncertain. V gave up 5 bases and J gave up 2 bases, with 15 bases separating them. The CDR3 contains 15 residues. The germline gives CDR1 MNHEY, CDR2 SMNVEV (reference sequence). The CDR3 region is CASSPQASGNYGYTF. For the CDR3, the DNA is TGTGCCAGCAGTCCCCAGGCCTCGGGAAACTATGGCTACACCTTC.